This T cell receptor (beta chain) was sequenced for a study of cytomegalovirus exposure and HLA in healthy donors. The primer mix had 60 Vbeta and 13 Jbeta primers. Generated by immunoSEQ multiplex PCR, the TCRdb table keeps only in-frame clones and is missing some. The sample holds over 90,000 clones. The germline V gene encodes CDR1 SEHNR and CDR2 FQNEAQ (reference sequence). The CDR3 consists of 15 residues. Trimming took off 6 bases at V and 2 bases at J, with 16 bases between the two ends. V usage is TRBV7-9 and J usage is TRBJ1-2; tentative D call: TRBD1 (6 bases). The specimen was PBMCs. The sequence came from a middle-aged man in good health and CMV-seronegative. CDR3 DNA: TGTGCCAGCAGTCCACTGACACAGGGAAACTATGGCTACACCTTC. It is translated as CASSPLTQGNYGYTF.